The clone carrying this T cell receptor beta chain showed up just a few times. Its specificity is not known. PCR employed 60 Vbeta and 13 Jbeta primers. Repertoires were generated with immunoSEQ multiplex PCR, while TCRdb's copy carries only in-frame clones and drops some. The sample consists of 150,000 to 200,000 clones, 80% of them appearing once. This sample was taken from a study of cytomegalovirus exposure and HLA in healthy donors. On the study more broadly: Drawn from HLA-typed donors, tens of millions of unique TCRs were held in an early data release.

Germline assignment: CDR1 MNHNY and CDR2 SVGAGI (reference sequence). The CDR3 covers 15 residues. Trimming shortened V by 5 bases and J by 0 bases, and 14 bases separated the two germline ends. Regarding the study as a whole: 87-base-pair reads could not separate some V segments, including TRBV6-2 and TRBV6-3.

Sequencing was performed on PBMCs. This clonotype was obtained from a man aged 35-49 years in good health and CMV-seronegative. The chain joins TRBV6-6 to TRBJ2-7; perhaps TRBD2 as D (5 bases). CDR3 nucleotide sequence: TGTGCCAGCAGTACGAGGGCGGATTCCTCCTACGAGCAGTACTTC. It is translated as CASSTRADSSYEQYF.